Listed below are T cell receptor beta chains from one sample, sequenced in a study of CD8 T cells in Susac syndrome. TCRdb processed the immunoSEQ multiplex PCR reads anew with MiXCR; each CDR3 protein has one entry. Counted here are around 150,000 distinct CDR3 sequences, over 90% occurring once; the ten biggest clones make up 0.14%. The sample consisted of CD4+ T cells from PBMCs. These receptors all come from a human donor with Susac syndrome. Both conserved end residues are part of each CDR3. A D gene is named only where the DNA matches it firmly. Only part of the rows carry a size: once, few, many, or a class if the clone is expanded.

v_gene	d_gene	abundance	j_gene	CDR3aa	CDR3nt
TRBV20-1	-	-	TRBJ1-2	CSAVTSKYGYTF	TGCAGTGCTGTAACCTCAAAATATGGCTACACCTTC
TRBV2	-	few	TRBJ2-1	CASSRQAEQFF	TGTGCCAGCAGCCGACAGGCTGAGCAGTTCTTC
TRBV20-1	-	-	TRBJ2-5	CSARSPTDQETQYF	TGCAGTGCTAGGAGCCCGACAGACCAAGAGACCCAGTACTTC
TRBV7-3	-	-	TRBJ2-2	CASSFHANTGELFF	TGTGCCAGCAGCTTTCACGCGAACACCGGGGAGCTGTTTTTT
TRBV20-1	-	once	TRBJ1-2	CSARDPTSLNYGYTF	TGCAGTGCTAGAGATCCGACCAGCCTGAACTATGGCTACACCTTC
TRBV20-1	-	-	TRBJ2-1	CSARPLRSSSYNEQFF	TGCAGTGCTAGACCTCTCCGATCGAGCTCCTACAATGAGCAGTTCTTC
TRBV14	-	once	TRBJ2-7	CASGSPYEQYF	TGTGCCAGCGGGAGTCCCTACGAGCAGTACTTC
TRBV29-1	-	-	TRBJ2-3	CSVDRVDTQYF	TGCAGCGTTGACAGGGTAGATACGCAGTATTTT
TRBV20-1	-	-	TRBJ2-5	CSASARTRRALQETQYF	TGCAGTGCTAGTGCTCGTACTAGGCGGGCCTTGCAAGAGACCCAGTACTTC
TRBV23-1	TRBD1	once	TRBJ1-4	CASSQFPRQGKVEKLFF	TGCGCCAGCAGTCAATTTCCCCGACAGGGGAAGGTCGAAAAACTGTTTTTT
TRBV2	TRBD1	-	TRBJ1-2	CAGSGGIGGYTF	TGTGCCGGATCAGGGGGTATTGGTGGCTACACCTTC
TRBV6-6	-	-	TRBJ2-5	CASSYWGAGQETQYF	TGTGCCAGCAGTTACTGGGGGGCTGGGCAAGAGACCCAGTACTTC
TRBV3-1	TRBD1	-	TRBJ2-2	CASSQYRTGVPGELFF	TGTGCCAGCAGCCAATATCGGACAGGGGTACCCGGGGAGCTGTTTTTT
TRBV5-1	-	once	TRBJ2-1	CASSLSAAEQFF	TGCGCCAGCAGCTTGTCCGCGGCTGAGCAGTTCTTC
TRBV28	-	-	TRBJ1-1	CASVRVGTEAFF	TGTGCCAGCGTACGTGTAGGCACTGAAGCTTTCTTT
TRBV30	-	-	TRBJ2-4	CAWRGGKNIQYF	TGTGCCTGGAGGGGGGGTAAAAACATTCAGTACTTC
TRBV12-3/TRBV12-4	-	-	TRBJ1-2	CASGVFGQKKYTF	TGTGCCAGCGGAGTGTTTGGACAGAAAAAATACACCTTC
TRBV7-2	-	-	TRBJ1-2	CASSLESTGPYGYTF	TGTGCCAGCAGCTTAGAGTCAACAGGACCGTATGGCTACACCTTC
TRBV12-3/TRBV12-4	-	-	TRBJ1-2	CASTRQPDAYGYTF	TGTGCCAGCACCAGACAGCCAGATGCCTATGGCTACACCTTC
TRBV23-1	-	-	TRBJ1-1	CASSRRAVVNTEAFF	TGCGCCAGCAGCCGGAGGGCGGTAGTGAACACTGAAGCTTTCTTT
TRBV30	TRBD2	-	TRBJ2-1	CAWAGTSGGPVVFF	TGTGCCTGGGCCGGGACTAGCGGGGGCCCTGTGGTGTTCTTC
TRBV6-5	-	-	TRBJ1-1	CASSYEQGLGAFF	TGTGCCAGCAGTTACGAACAGGGTCTTGGAGCTTTCTTT
TRBV9	TRBD2	-	TRBJ2-1	CASSTVAGTSYNEQFF	TGTGCCAGCAGCACCGTAGCGGGCACATCCTACAATGAGCAGTTCTTC
TRBV30	-	-	TRBJ2-7	CAWSPSADYEQYF	TGTGCCTGGAGTCCGTCGGCGGACTACGAGCAGTACTTC
TRBV20-1	TRBD2	-	TRBJ2-7	CSALVRERSYEQYF	TGCAGTGCTTTGGTGCGGGAGCGTTCCTACGAGCAGTACTTC
TRBV29-1	-	-	TRBJ2-4	CSVLVGNIQYF	TGCAGCGTCTTGGTCGGAAACATTCAGTACTTC
TRBV20-1	TRBD1	-	TRBJ2-5	CSASGGDRARETQYF	TGCAGTGCTAGTGGTGGGGACAGGGCTCGGGAGACCCAGTACTTC
TRBV20-1	-	-	TRBJ2-7	CSARAPGFRAYEQYF	TGCAGTGCTAGAGCCCCGGGGTTTCGGGCCTACGAGCAGTACTTC
TRBV5-4	-	-	TRBJ2-1	CASSPDGTYNEQFF	TGTGCCAGCAGTCCTGACGGGACTTACAATGAGCAGTTCTTC
TRBV3-1	TRBD2	-	TRBJ2-3	CASSPGTRTDTQYF	TGTGCCAGCAGCCCGGGGACTAGAACCGATACGCAGTATTTT
TRBV11-1	-	-	TRBJ2-6	CASSQSDSGANVLTF	TGTGCCAGCAGCCAATCGGACTCTGGGGCCAACGTCCTGACTTTC
TRBV4-1	-	-	TRBJ1-4	CASSQEGWTNEKLFF	TGCGCCAGCAGCCAGGAGGGATGGACTAATGAAAAACTGTTTTTT
TRBV28	-	-	TRBJ1-5	CASIRPGLNQPQHF	TGTGCCAGCATTCGCCCGGGGCTCAATCAGCCCCAGCATTTT
TRBV28	TRBD1	once	TRBJ2-7	CASSPGQGALGSYEQYF	TGTGCCAGCAGTCCGGGACAGGGGGCGCTTGGCTCCTACGAGCAGTACTTC
TRBV19	-	-	TRBJ2-2	CASRGYGTGELFF	TGTGCCAGTAGGGGATACGGCACCGGGGAGCTGTTTTTT
TRBV7-8	-	-	TRBJ1-4	CASRSQGSTNEKLFF	TGTGCCAGCAGATCTCAGGGATCCACTAATGAAAAACTGTTTTTT
TRBV7-6	TRBD1	-	TRBJ1-2	CASSEGQGLHGYTF	TGTGCCAGCAGCGAGGGACAGGGGTTGCATGGCTACACCTTC
TRBV7-9	-	-	TRBJ2-1	CASSFSGGPEQFF	TGTGCCAGCAGCTTCTCGGGGGGCCCCGAGCAGTTCTTC
TRBV30	-	-	TRBJ2-5	CAYQILETQYF	TGTGCCTATCAAATTCTAGAGACCCAGTACTTC
TRBV6-9	-	-	TRBJ1-5	CASNSGPTEHPHQPQHF	TGTGCCAGCAACTCCGGACCGACAGAGCACCCTCATCAGCCCCAGCATTTT
TRBV18	-	-	TRBJ2-5	CASSPRVGAPPQETQYF	TGTGCCAGCTCACCACGGGTAGGGGCGCCACCCCAAGAGACCCAGTACTTC
TRBV20-1	-	-	TRBJ2-7	CSATTDSGSYEQYF	TGCAGTGCTACTACAGACAGCGGATCCTACGAGCAGTACTTC
TRBV5-6	TRBD1	-	TRBJ2-1	CASSFGTVGNEQFF	TGTGCCAGCAGCTTCGGGACAGTTGGGAATGAGCAGTTCTTC